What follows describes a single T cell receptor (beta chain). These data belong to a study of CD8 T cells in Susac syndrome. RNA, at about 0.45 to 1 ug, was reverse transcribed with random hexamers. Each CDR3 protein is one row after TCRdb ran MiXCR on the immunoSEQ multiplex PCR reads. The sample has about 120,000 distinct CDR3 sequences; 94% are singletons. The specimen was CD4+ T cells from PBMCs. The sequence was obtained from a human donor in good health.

The chain's CDR3 is CASSFGQGRDGYTF. In nucleotides, the CDR3 is TGTGCCAGCAGTTTTGGACAGGGTCGAGATGGCTACACCTTC. V and J are TRBV12-3 or TRBV12-4 and TRBJ1-2; 8 positions match TRBD1. J was trimmed by 6 bases and V by 3 bases; bases with no gene match: 6. The CDR3 covers 14 residues.